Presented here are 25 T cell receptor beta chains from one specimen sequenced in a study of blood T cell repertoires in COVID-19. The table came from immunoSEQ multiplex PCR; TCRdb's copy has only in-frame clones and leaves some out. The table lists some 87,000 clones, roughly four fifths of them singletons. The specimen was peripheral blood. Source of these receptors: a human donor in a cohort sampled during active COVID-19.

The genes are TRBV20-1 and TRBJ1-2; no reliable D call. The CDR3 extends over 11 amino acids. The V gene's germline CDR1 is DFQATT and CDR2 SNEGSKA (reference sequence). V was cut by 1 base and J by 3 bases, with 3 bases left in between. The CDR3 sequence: CSARGDYGYTF. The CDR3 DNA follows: TGCAGTGCTAGAGGCGACTATGGCTACACCTTC.

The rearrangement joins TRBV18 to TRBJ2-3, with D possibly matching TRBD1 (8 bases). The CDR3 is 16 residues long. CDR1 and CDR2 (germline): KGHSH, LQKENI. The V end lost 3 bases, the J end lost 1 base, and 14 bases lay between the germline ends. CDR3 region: CASSPGQAGGTDTQYF. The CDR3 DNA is TGTGCCAGCTCACCGGGACAGGCGGGGGGCACAGATACGCAGTATTTT.

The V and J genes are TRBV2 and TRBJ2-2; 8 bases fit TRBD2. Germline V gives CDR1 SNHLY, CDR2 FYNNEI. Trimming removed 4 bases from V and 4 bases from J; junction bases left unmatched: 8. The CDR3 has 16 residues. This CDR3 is CASSAGRRGATGELFF. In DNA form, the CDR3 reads TGTGCCAGCAGTGCGGGACGGCGGGGGGCCACCGGGGAGCTGTTTTTT.

CDR3 residues: CATSFAGGPTETQYF. The CDR3 nucleotides are TGTGCCACCAGCTTCGCGGGAGGGCCGACGGAGACCCAGTACTTC. The chain carries TRBV15 and TRBJ2-5; 9 bases align to TRBD2. Per germline, CDR1 LNHNV and CDR2 YYDKDF (reference sequence). V dropped 5 bases and J dropped 5; count of bases not matched to a gene: 9. There are 15 residues in the CDR3.

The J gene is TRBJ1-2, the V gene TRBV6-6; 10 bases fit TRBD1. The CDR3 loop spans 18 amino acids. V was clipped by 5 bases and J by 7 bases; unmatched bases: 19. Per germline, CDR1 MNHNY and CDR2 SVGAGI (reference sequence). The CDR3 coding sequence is TGTGCCAGCAGTCGAGGGACGACAGGGGGCGCAATAGGAGGTGGCTACACCTTC. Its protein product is CASSRGTTGGAIGGGYTF.

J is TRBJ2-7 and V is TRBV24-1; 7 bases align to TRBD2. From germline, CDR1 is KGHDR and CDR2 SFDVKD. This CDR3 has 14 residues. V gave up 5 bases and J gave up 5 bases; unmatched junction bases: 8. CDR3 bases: TGTGCCACCAGTGCTGGCGGGAGTTACCACGAGCAGTACTTC. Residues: CATSAGGSYHEQYF.

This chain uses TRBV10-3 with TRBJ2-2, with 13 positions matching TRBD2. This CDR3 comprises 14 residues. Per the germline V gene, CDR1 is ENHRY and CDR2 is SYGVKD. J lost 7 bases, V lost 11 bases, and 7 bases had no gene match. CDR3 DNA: TGTGCCGCTCGACTAGCGGGAGGTCGCGGGGAGCTGTTTTTT. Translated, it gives CAARLAGGRGELFF.

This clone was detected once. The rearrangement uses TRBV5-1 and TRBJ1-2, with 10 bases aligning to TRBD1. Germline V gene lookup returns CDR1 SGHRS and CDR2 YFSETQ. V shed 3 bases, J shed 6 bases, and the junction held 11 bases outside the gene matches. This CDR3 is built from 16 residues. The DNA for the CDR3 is TGCGCCAGCAGCTACGCCTTCGGGACAGGGGAACATGGCTACACCTTC. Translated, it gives CASSYAFGTGEHGYTF.

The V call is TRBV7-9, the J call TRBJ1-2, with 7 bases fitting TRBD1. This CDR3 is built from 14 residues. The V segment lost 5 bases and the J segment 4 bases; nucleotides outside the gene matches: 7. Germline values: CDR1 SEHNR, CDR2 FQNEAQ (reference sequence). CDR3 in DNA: TGTGCCAGCAGCCGACAGGGTGCCTCCTATGGCTACACCTTC. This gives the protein CASSRQGASYGYTF. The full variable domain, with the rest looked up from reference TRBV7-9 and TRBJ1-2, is DTGVSQNPRHKITKRGQNVTFRCDPISEHNRLYWYRQTLGQGPEFLTYFQNEAQLEKSRLLSDRFSAERPKGSFSTLEIQRTEQGDSAMYLCASSRQGASYGYTFGSGTRLTVV.

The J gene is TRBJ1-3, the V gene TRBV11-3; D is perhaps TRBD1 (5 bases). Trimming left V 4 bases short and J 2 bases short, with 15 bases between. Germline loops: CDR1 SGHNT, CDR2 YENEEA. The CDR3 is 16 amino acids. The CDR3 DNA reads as TGTGCCAGCAGCTCACGGGGGGGAGGACCTGGAAACACCATATATTTT. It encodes CASSSRGGGPGNTIYF.

The CDR3 loop reads CASSFSSGGTDTQYF. CDR3 DNA sequence: TGTGCCAGCAGCTTCTCTAGCGGGGGGACAGATACGCAGTATTTT. The rearrangement uses TRBV5-4 and TRBJ2-3; 11 bases map to TRBD2. The CDR3 extends over 15 amino acids. V shed 2 bases, J shed 3 bases, and the junction held 2 bases outside the gene matches. Germline assignment: CDR1 SGHNT and CDR2 YYREEE (reference sequence).

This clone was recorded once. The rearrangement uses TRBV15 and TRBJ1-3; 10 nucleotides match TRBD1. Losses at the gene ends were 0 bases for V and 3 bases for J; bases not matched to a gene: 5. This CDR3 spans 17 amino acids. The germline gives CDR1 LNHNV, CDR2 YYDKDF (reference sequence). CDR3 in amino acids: CATSREFGDRGGNTIYF. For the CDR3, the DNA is TGTGCCACCAGCAGAGAATTCGGGGACAGGGGTGGAAACACCATATATTTT.

The CDR3 is CAATGFRNSPLHF. The CDR3 DNA sequence: TGTGCCGCGACAGGCTTTCGCAATTCACCCCTCCACTTT. The J gene is TRBJ1-6, the V gene TRBV6-5, with a weak D call TRBD1 (6 bases). CDR3 length: 13 residues. The ends were cut back, 11 bases at V and 7 bases at J, with 15 bases in the middle. Germline V gives CDR1 MNHEY, CDR2 SVGAGI.

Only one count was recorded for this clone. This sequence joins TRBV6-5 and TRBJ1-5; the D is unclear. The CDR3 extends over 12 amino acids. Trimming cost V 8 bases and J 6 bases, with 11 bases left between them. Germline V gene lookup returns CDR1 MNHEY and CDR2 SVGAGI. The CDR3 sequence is CASAPPGQPQHF. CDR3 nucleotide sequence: TGTGCCAGCGCCCCCCCCGGTCAGCCCCAGCATTTT.

CDR3 loop: CASSSRLFGYTF. CDR3 sequence (DNA): TGTGCCAGCAGCTCCAGGTTATTTGGCTACACCTTC. V gene TRBV7-9 combines with J gene TRBJ1-2, with D uncertain. V dropped 4 bases and J dropped 7 bases, with 10 bases sitting between them. CDR1 and CDR2 from the germline V gene are SEHNR and FQNEAQ (reference sequence). The CDR3 contains 12 residues.

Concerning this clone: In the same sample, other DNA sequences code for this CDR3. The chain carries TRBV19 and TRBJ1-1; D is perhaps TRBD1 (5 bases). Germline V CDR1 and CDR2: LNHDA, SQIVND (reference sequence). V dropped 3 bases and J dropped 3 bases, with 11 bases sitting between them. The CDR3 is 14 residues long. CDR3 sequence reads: CASSISGGDTEAFF. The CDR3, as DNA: TGTGCCAGTAGTATTTCCGGGGGAGACACTGAAGCTTTCTTT.

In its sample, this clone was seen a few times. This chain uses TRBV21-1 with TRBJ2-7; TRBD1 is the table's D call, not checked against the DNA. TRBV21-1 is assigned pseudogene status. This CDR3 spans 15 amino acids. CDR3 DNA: TGTGCCAGCAGTCGACAGGGGATAAGGGTCAACGAGCAGTACTTC. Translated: CASSRQGIRVNEQYF.

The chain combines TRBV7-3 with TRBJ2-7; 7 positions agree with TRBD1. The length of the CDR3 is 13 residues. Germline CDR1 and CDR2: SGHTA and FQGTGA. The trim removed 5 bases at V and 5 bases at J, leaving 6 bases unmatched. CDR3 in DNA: TGTGCCAGCAGCCCCGGGACAGTTAACGAGCAGTACTTC. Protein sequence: CASSPGTVNEQYF.

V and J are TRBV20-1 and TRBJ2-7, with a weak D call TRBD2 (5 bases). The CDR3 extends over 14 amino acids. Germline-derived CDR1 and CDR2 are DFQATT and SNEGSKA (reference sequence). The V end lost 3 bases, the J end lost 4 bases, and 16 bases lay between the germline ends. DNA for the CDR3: TGCAGTGCTAGTCCGGGAATCTCGGAGTACGAGCAGTACTTC. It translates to CSASPGISEYEQYF.

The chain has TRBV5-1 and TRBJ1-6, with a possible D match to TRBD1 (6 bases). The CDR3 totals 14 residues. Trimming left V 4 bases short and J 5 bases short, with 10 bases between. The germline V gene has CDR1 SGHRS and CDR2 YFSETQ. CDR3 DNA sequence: TGCGCCAGCAGCACGGGACAAAATAATTCACCCCTCCACTTT. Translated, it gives CASSTGQNNSPLHF.

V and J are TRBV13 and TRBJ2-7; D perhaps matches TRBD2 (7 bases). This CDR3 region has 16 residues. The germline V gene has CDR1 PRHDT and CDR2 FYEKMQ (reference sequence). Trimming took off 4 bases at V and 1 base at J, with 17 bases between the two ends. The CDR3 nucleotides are TGTGCCAGCAGCTCAGAACGGACAGCGGGATCCTACGAGCAGTACTTC. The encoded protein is CASSSERTAGSYEQYF. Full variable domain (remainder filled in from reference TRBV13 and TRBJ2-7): AAGVIQSPRHLIKEKRETATLKCYPIPRHDTVYWYQQGPGQDPQFLISFYEKMQSDKGSIPDRFSAQQFSDYHSELNMSSLELGDSALYFCASSSERTAGSYEQYFGPGTRLTVT.

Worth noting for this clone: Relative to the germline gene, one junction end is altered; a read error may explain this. The CDR3 nucleotides read TGTGCCAGCACGGGGAGAGAGTCCCAGTACTTC. Encoded protein: CASTGRESQYF. The chain recombines TRBV7-8 with TRBJ2-5, with D perhaps matching TRBD2 (5 bases). The CDR3 sequence is 11 residues long. The germline CDR1 and CDR2 sequences are SGHVS and FQNEAQ.

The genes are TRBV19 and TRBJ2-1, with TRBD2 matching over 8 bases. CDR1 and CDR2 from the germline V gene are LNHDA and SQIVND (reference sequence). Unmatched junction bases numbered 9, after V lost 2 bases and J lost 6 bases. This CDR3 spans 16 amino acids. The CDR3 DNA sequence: TGTGCCAGTAGTATACCGGGGGGTACTAGCGGCAATGAGCAGTTCTTC. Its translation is CASSIPGGTSGNEQFF.

The CDR3 here is CASRTGTSRNEQFF. In DNA form, the CDR3 reads TGTGCCAGCAGGACGGGGACTAGCAGGAATGAGCAGTTCTTC. The J gene is TRBJ2-1, the V gene TRBV6-5; 9 positions match TRBD2. Germline V CDR1 and CDR2: MNHEY, SVGAGI. The CDR3 extends over 14 amino acids. With V trimmed by 6 bases and J by 7 bases, 7 bases remained unmatched.

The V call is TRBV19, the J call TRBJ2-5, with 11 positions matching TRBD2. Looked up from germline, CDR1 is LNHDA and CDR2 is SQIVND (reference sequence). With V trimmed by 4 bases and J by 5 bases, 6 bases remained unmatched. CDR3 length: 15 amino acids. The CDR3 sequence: CASSTPSGGRETQYF. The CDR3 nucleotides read TGTGCCAGTAGTACTCCTAGCGGGGGGAGGGAGACCCAGTACTTC. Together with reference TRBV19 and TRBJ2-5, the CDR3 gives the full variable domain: DGGITQSPKYLFRKEGQNVTLSCEQNLNHDAMYWYRQDPGQGLRLIYYSQIVNDFQKGDIAEGYSVSREKKESFPLTVTSAQKNPTAFYLCASSTPSGGRETQYFGPGTRLLVL.